This paragraph covers one T cell receptor beta chain sequence. Its antigen is as yet unknown. This record belongs to a study of cytomegalovirus exposure and HLA in healthy donors. Broader study findings: A classifier reportedly called cytomegalovirus status with high sensitivity and specificity. In a later analysis, TCR beta V- and J-gene trimming showed a link to a missense DCLRE1C variant. Previous analysis showed most TCR beta V segments were productive about 90% or about 30% of the time. CMV antigen specificity of three CMV-associated chains was confirmed in vitro.

The ends lost 0 bases at V and 3 bases at J; junction bases unmatched: 5. This CDR3 spans 17 amino acids. The V gene's germline CDR1 is SGHNT and CDR2 YENEEA. The PCR had 60 Vbeta and 13 Jbeta primers. Sequencing used immunoSEQ multiplex PCR; TCRdb keeps in-frame clones, though not all of them. The table has 60,000 or so clones, approximately 83% seen once; the top ten hold approximately 1.5%. This sequence joins TRBV11-3 and TRBJ2-4; 10 nucleotides line up with TRBD1. The specimen sequenced was PBMCs. The TCR comes from a man between 40 and 49 years old in good health and CMV-seronegative. The CDR3 nucleotides read TGTGCCAGCAGCTTAGATCGGGGACAGGGGTACAAAAACATTCAGTACTTC. It translates to CASSLDRGQGYKNIQYF.